Listed below are T cell receptor beta chains from one sample, sequenced in a study of shared clonotypes between healthy human individuals. Clones were sequenced by immunoSEQ multiplex PCR, and TCRdb holds only the in-frame ones, with some missing. This table has approximately 2.1 million clones, 93% appearing once. Sequences were obtained from naive CD4+ T cells from PBMCs. The receptor set was obtained from a man younger than 35 in good health. Some clones in this sample may be carry-over from other donors' samples. CDR3s include the opening cysteine and the closing phenylalanine or tryptophan. A D gene is named only where the DNA matches it firmly. A clone size is listed for some rows: how often the clone was seen (once, few, many), or a class if it is expanded.

clone_size j_call d_call v_call cdr3_nt cdr3_aa
once TRBJ2-7 - TRBV28 TGTGCCAGCAGTTCGCCAGGGTTCTACGAGCAGTACTTC CASSSPGFYEQYF
- TRBJ1-1 - TRBV6-6 TGTGCCAGCAGTTACGGGGGAGACGGTGAAGCTTTCTTT CASSYGGDGEAFF
- TRBJ2-3 - TRBV4-3 TGCGCCAGCAGCCAAGATAGGGTCTACATCACAGATACGCAGTATTTT CASSQDRVYITDTQYF
once TRBJ2-5 TRBD2 TRBV5-6 TGTGCCAGCAGCTTGGGTCCGGGAGGGGAGACCCAGTACTTC CASSLGPGGETQYF
once TRBJ2-7 - TRBV7-2 TGTGCCAGCAGCTTAGGTCCGGGAACCTACGAGCAGTACTTC CASSLGPGTYEQYF
once TRBJ1-2 TRBD1 TRBV6-1 TGTGCCAGCACCGGACAGGGGGCGGGTGGCTACACCTTC CASTGQGAGGYTF
- TRBJ1-1 - TRBV19 TGTGCCAGTAGTTCTAACTGGAACACTGAAGCTTTCTTT CASSSNWNTEAFF
- TRBJ1-1 - TRBV4-1 TGCGCCAGCAGCCCAACTGGGTATGGGAACACTGAAGCTTTCTTT CASSPTGYGNTEAFF
- TRBJ2-4 TRBD1 TRBV7-2 TGTGCCAGCAGTAGGACAGGGACGGTCACTCAGTACTTC CASSRTGTVTQYF
- TRBJ2-7 - TRBV27 TGTGCCAGCAGCCCAACTAGAGATTACTACGAGCAGTACTTC CASSPTRDYYEQYF
- TRBJ2-1 - TRBV18 TGTGCCAGCTCAGCGACCTGGGACGGCTACAATGAGCAGTTCTTC CASSATWDGYNEQFF
few TRBJ1-5 - TRBV5-1 TGCGCCAGCAGCTTCGGTGGCGGTCAGCCCCAGCATTTT CASSFGGGQPQHF
- TRBJ2-5 TRBD1 TRBV30 TGTGCCTGGAGCTTGGACAGGGGGATAGAGACCCAGTACTTC CAWSLDRGIETQYF
- TRBJ2-4 TRBD1 TRBV19 TGTGCCAGTAGTATCACAGGGGGAGGAAACATTCAGTACTTC CASSITGGGNIQYF
- TRBJ1-1 - TRBV6-5 TGTGCCAGCAGTTACGCAGGGGCTGACACTGAAGCTTTCTTT CASSYAGADTEAFF
- TRBJ2-7 TRBD2 TRBV5-6 TGTGCCAGCAGCTTGGTGGGAGGGCCCTCCTACGAGCAGTACTTC CASSLVGGPSYEQYF
- TRBJ1-4 TRBD1 TRBV28 TGTGCCAGCAGTTCCACAGGGGTTCACGAAAAACTGTTTTTT CASSSTGVHEKLFF
- TRBJ2-5 - TRBV5-1 TGCGCCAGCAGGATGGGGGCGCTACAAGAGACCCAGTACTTC CASRMGALQETQYF
- TRBJ2-1 - TRBV14 TGTGCCAGCAGCCAAGACCAGGGATACTCCTACAATGAGCAGTTCTTC CASSQDQGYSYNEQFF
- TRBJ2-2 TRBD2 TRBV5-4 TGTGCCAGCAGCTTGGGACTAGCGGGAGTCACCGGGGAGCTGTTTTTT CASSLGLAGVTGELFF
- TRBJ2-1 - TRBV18 TGTGCCAGCTCTGACTACCTAGGTGGGGATGAGCAGTTCTTC CASSDYLGGDEQFF
- TRBJ2-7 - TRBV27 TGTGCCAGCAGTTTATTATCGACTGGGCCCTCCTACGAGCAGTACTTC CASSLLSTGPSYEQYF
once TRBJ2-5 TRBD1 TRBV4-1 TGCGCCAGCAGCCAAGTGAGGACAGGGCCAGAGACCCAGTACTTC CASSQVRTGPETQYF
- TRBJ2-1 - TRBV5-1 TGCGCCAGCAGCTTCGGGGGAGAAAACTACAATGAGCAGTTCTTC CASSFGGENYNEQFF
- TRBJ1-1 TRBD1 TRBV4-3 TGCGCCAGCAGCCAGCAGGGACAGGGATGGTCTGAAGCTTTCTTT CASSQQGQGWSEAFF
- TRBJ1-1 TRBD1 TRBV14 TGTGCCAGCAGCCTCCAAGGACAGGGCTGGGGGACTGAAGCTTTCTTT CASSLQGQGWGTEAFF
- TRBJ1-1 - TRBV28 TGTGCCAGCAGCTACAGCAGGGAGAGTGGCACTGAAGCTTTCTTT CASSYSRESGTEAFF
- TRBJ1-5 - TRBV6-1 TGTGCCAGCAGTGAAGGGGTGGGCAATCAGCCCCAGCATTTT CASSEGVGNQPQHF
once TRBJ1-1 TRBD1 TRBV2 TGTGCCAGCAGTTTTAACAGGGGAGGCACTGAAGCTTTCTTT CASSFNRGGTEAFF
- TRBJ1-2 - TRBV4-1 TGCGCCAGCAGCCAAGATATCTCGAGAGGTGGATTCGGCTACACCTTC CASSQDISRGGFGYTF
- TRBJ1-3 - TRBV5-1 TGCGCCAGCAGCTTGGGGCTACCCTCTGGAAACACCATATATTTT CASSLGLPSGNTIYF
- TRBJ2-2 - TRBV2 TGTGCCGCGCGCAGGGAGTCCCGCGGGGAGCTGTTTTTT CAARRESRGELFF
- TRBJ2-7 - TRBV28 TGTGCCAGCGGGTTACCGGGCAGCCATGTCTACGAGCAGTACTTC CASGLPGSHVYEQYF
- TRBJ2-1 - TRBV5-1 TGCGCCAGCAGCTCTGGAGGCCAGGGATTGGAGCAGTTCTTC CASSSGGQGLEQFF
once TRBJ1-1 - TRBV28 TGTGCCAGCAGTTTGGGATCGCGGGGGGGACCTGAAGCTTTCTTT CASSLGSRGGPEAFF
once TRBJ2-7 - TRBV27 TGTGCCAGCAGTCTGGCGGGTAGATACGAGCAGTACTTC CASSLAGRYEQYF
- TRBJ1-6 - TRBV28 TGTGCCAGCAGACAGGGAGTCAATTCACCCCTCCACTTT CASRQGVNSPLHF
- TRBJ2-1 - TRBV7-2 TGTGCCAGCCAGCGGGCCAGCTCCTACAATGAGCAGTTCTTC CASQRASSYNEQFF
once TRBJ1-5 - TRBV7-2 TGTGCCAGCAGCTTAGGGGTCGCAGGGCAGCCCCAGCATTTT CASSLGVAGQPQHF
once TRBJ1-1 - TRBV28 TGTGCCAGCAGCCTGGACGGAGTGAACACTGAAGCTTTCTTT CASSLDGVNTEAFF
- TRBJ2-1 - TRBV7-9 TGTGCCAGCAGCTTAGGATTAGTAGGTGAGCAGTTCTTC CASSLGLVGEQFF
- TRBJ1-3 - TRBV7-3 TGTGCCAGCAGCTCCGCGATAGGGGGCACCATATATTTT CASSSAIGGTIYF
- TRBJ1-1 - TRBV5-8 TGTGCCAGCAGCTTGCTGGGGGGCGTCACTGAAGCTTTCTTT CASSLLGGVTEAFF
- TRBJ2-1 - TRBV6-6 TGTGCCAGCAGCCGGGACGCGTACAATGAGCAGTTCTTC CASSRDAYNEQFF
- TRBJ1-1 - TRBV19 TGTGCCAGTAGTATAAGGGGGGGCCAACTGAACACTGAAGCTTTCTTT CASSIRGGQLNTEAFF